This TCR beta chain is drawn from a study of cytomegalovirus exposure and HLA in healthy donors. Study observations and caveats: The authors excluded some V segments, including TRBV6-2 and TRBV6-3, as indistinguishable.

The PCR contained 60 Vbeta and 13 Jbeta primers. Sequencing used immunoSEQ multiplex PCR; TCRdb keeps in-frame clones, though not all of them. The data show under 95,000 clones, 60% to 85% seen once. Concerning this clone: Its specificity is not known.

Trimming at V came to 1 base and at J to 5 bases, leaving 17 bases not matched to a gene. This CDR3 is built from 21 residues. Germline-derived CDR1 and CDR2 are SNHLY and FYNNEI. This chain uses TRBV2 with TRBJ2-5, with 15 bases fitting TRBD2. The receptor was derived from a male donor in good health and CMV-seronegative. Material: PBMCs. CDR3 nucleotide sequence: TGTGCCAGCAGTGAAGGACAGGGGACCAGGACTAGCGGGAGGGCCCGGGAGACCCAGTACTTC. Residues: CASSEGQGTRTSGRARETQYF.